This T cell receptor beta chain originates from a study of vaccination and CD4 T cells after COVID-19 (dated 2022 in TCRdb). Concerning the study at large: In the convalescent cohort there were six males and four females, among whom were two Hispanic individuals, seven Caucasians, two Asians and one multiracial person. Two doses of either the Pfizer-BioNTech BNT162b2 vaccine (n=8) or the Moderna mRNA-1273 vaccine (n=2) were administered to participants. Post-COVID blood samples from convalescent patients were collected a median of around 100 days after diagnosis, with a range of 35 to 161 days. The time from the second vaccine dose to post-vaccine blood sampling had a median of roughly 70 days and ranged from about 14 to 250 days. The cultures were stimulated with overlapping spike peptide pools from SARS-CoV-2 and from the common cold coronaviruses HCoV-NL63, HCoV-OC43 and HCoV-229E. Control cultures received a CEFX viral epitope pool as the positive control, an HIV-1 Nef peptide pool as the negative control, or no peptide. The spike-specific CD4+ TCR repertoire was compared before and after mRNA vaccination in approximately ten COVID-19 convalescent patients and a handful of infection-naive healthy vaccine recipients. In an earlier paper using these donors, memory CD4+ T cell crossreactivity between SARS-CoV-2 and common cold coronavirus spike proteins was assessed at the TCR clonotype level.

Study-level results and caveats: An increase in the median number of SARS-CoV-2-reactive clonotypes from 20 to 25 after infection to 38 after vaccination was observed, but the change was not found to be significant. Relatively few convalescent patients were included in the study, and early timepoints after natural infection were not analyzed. In convalescent patients, nearly all vaccine-specific clones (304 of 307) were found to be mono-reactive for SARS-CoV-2 spike rather than cross-reactive with common cold coronaviruses. In convalescent patients, a median approximately 90% of post-vaccine SARS-CoV-2-reactive clones were detected only after vaccination, suggesting vaccine-specific priming.

The CDR3 spans 16 residues, from the cysteine through the phenylalanine. The DNA shown is the 48-base CDR3, in frame from base 1. CDR1 DFQATT and CDR2 SNEGSKA are derived from the germline V gene (reference sequence). For this chain, trimming is 1 base at the V end and 1 base at the J end, and the number of junction bases without a gene match is 7. The method behind the library was PCR. At the Johns Hopkins FTIC core, DNA from the cultured CD4+ T cells underwent TCR sequencing with the Oncomine TCR Beta short-read assay. The QIAamp micro DNA kit was used to extract genomic DNA from the cultured CD4+ T cells. Oncomine TCR Beta libraries made from cultured CD4+ T cells were pooled using unique dual indexes and sequenced on an Illumina iSeq 100. Per the source publication's procedure: Non-productive sequences were removed, and CDR3s that did not start with C, did not end with F or W, or were shorter than 7 amino acids were discarded. Antigen-specific clonotypes were identified using the MANAFEST web application through comparison of peptide-stimulated wells with reference and other culture wells. Positive clones required FDR below 0.05, an odds ratio above 5, and productive frequency above 0.1% in at least two of three replicate wells. A clonotype counted as cross-reactive if it showed significant expansion both in the SARS-CoV-2 spike wells and in at least one common cold coronavirus spike condition. Levenshtein distances (stringdist) and unrooted phylogenetic trees (ape) in R version 3.6.1 were used to assess CDR3 homology. TCRdb trimmed the raw reads at Q25, called clones with MiXCR and kept productive beta chains. Identical CDR3 protein sequences are pooled into one entry, listed with their most common genes and DNA. TCRdb, not the original authors, processed these V and J calls. The sample contains approximately 11,000 distinct CDR3 sequences, 40% of them found a single time. The top ten clones comprise approximately 21% of the sample.

This clonotype showed up just a few times. What this receptor recognizes is not known. No much larger clonotype is one base removed from it; base qualities were not supplied. In light of the paper, this sample's treatment or condition label describes: roughly nine-day PBMC culture with coronavirus spike peptide pools or control peptides (ViraFEST assay). CD4+ T cells from unexposed donors were collected before the COVID-19 pandemic (2011-2018). The ViraFEST assay, used in the study, expanded antigen-specific T cells with peptide pools and then identified the expanded clonotypes through TCR sequencing. Approximately 2.1 million PBMCs per well were cultured in IMDM with roughly 5.2% human AB serum and 9 to 10 IU/ml IL-2, plus 10 ug/ml peptide pools. On days 3 and 7, half of the culture medium was replaced with fresh IL-2-containing medium. After around 10 days of culture, CD4+ T cells were isolated by negative selection with the EasySep CD4+ T cell isolation kit. Unexposed donor CD4+ T cells were tested for reactivity to SARS-CoV-2 S and N and four common cold coronavirus spike pools, as cell number allowed. Ficoll-Paque Plus gradient centrifugation was used to isolate PBMCs from whole blood, and the isolated PBMCs were then either used fresh or cryopreserved at -140C. Culture conditions were generally each tested in triplicate wells. Leukapheresis product for the unexposed donors was purchased commercially.

This clonotype was sampled from a human donor in good health. The source material was CD4+ T cells from blood, cultured in vitro. Here the chain combines TRBV20-1 and TRBJ2-4; 7 central nucleotides agree with TRBD1. DNA sequence: TGCAGTGCTAGAGGGGGGACAGCTGATGCCAAAAACATTCAGTACTTC. Its protein product is CSARGGTADAKNIQYF.